The clone carrying this T cell receptor (beta chain) was counted at least ten times. No antigen is known for it. The data originate from a study of metastatic and nonmetastatic thyroid tumors. Whole-study context: Thyroid patients, malignant and benign, had repertoires compared across blood and tumor or nodule tissue.

No patient received treatment before thyroid surgery. Methods used by the authors: CDR3 differences across clinicopathological groups were used to build a distant-metastasis classifier for papillary thyroid cancer. TCRdb re-processed the PCR reads through MiXCR. What appears here as the V and J calls and clone size reflects TCRdb's work, not the paper's. The data show 25,000 or so clones, with roughly 15% seen just once and around 6.1% held by the top ten. Broader study findings: Across blood and tumor, TCR beta diversity in malignant thyroid tumors was reportedly significantly higher than in benign nodules.

CDR3 length: 14 amino acids. Looked up from germline, CDR1 is MDHEN and CDR2 is SYDVKM. The trim removed 5 bases at V and 5 bases at J, leaving 7 bases unmatched. The sequence was collected from a male donor with papillary thyroid cancer or a benign thyroid nodule (not recorded which). Some clones in this sample may be carry-over from other donors' samples. The genes are TRBV28 and TRBJ2-7; 9 nucleotides align to TRBD1. The sequenced sample consisted of blood. The CDR3 region has the DNA TGTGCCAGCAGTGATACAGGGGGCGGGGACGAGCAGTACTTC. Protein sequence: CASSDTGGGDEQYF.